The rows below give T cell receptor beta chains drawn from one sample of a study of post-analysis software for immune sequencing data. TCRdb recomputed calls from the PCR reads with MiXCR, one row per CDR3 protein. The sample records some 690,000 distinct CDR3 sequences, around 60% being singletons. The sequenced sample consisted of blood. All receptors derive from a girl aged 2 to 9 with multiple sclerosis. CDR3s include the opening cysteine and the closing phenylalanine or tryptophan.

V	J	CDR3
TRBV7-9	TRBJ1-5	CASSRTGDSNQPQHF
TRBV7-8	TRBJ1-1	CASSLSGGQGGVGNTEAFF
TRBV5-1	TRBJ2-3	CASSLGSSGDGTDTQYF
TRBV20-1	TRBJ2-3	CSARTREGRKDTQYF
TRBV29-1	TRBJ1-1	CSVDWVTEAFF
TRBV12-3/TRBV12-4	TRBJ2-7	CASRSDRVYEQYF
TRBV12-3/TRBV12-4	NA	CASSSSTGREQYF
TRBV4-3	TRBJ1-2	CASSLSSGARGYTF
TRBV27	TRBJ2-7	CASSLPPTSGSLHEQYF
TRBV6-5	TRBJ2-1	CASSRGTSGRNEQFF